The clone carrying this T cell receptor (beta chain) was seen many times. The record originates from a study of T-cell reconstitution after alpha-beta-depleted transplantation in children. It was with unique molecular identifiers that the TCRbeta library was prepared. TCRdb reprocessed the PCR reads via MiXCR and lists one record per CDR3 protein. Altogether roughly 90,000 distinct CDR3 sequences are present, 12% being singletons, with the ten largest covering 14%. This CDR3 contains 15 residues. V lost 6 bases and J lost 5, with 16 bases in between. V is TRBV12-3 or TRBV12-4 and J is TRBJ2-2; no clear D gene. Specimen: PBMCs from the stem cell graft donor, collected from the stem cell graft. The receptor comes from a human donor who donated a stem cell graft to a child with inherited bone marrow failure. CDR3 region: CASRGNGPPTGELFF. CDR3 DNA: TGTGCCAGCAGGGGTAATGGGCCACCGACCGGGGAGCTGTTTTTT.